This T cell receptor beta chain was obtained from a study of beta chain features in type 1 diabetes. Study-wide results and caveats: Shorter TCRB CDR3s, moderately but significantly so, were found in Type 1 diabetes patients in all four CD4+ subsets.

In the case of this clone: Its antigen is not identified.

Every isolated RNA sample was fully reverse transcribed, so sequencing captured expressed TCRB transcripts. Clones were read by immunoSEQ multiplex PCR, and TCRdb kept only the in-frame ones, dropping some. The sample includes more than 550,000 clones, over 13% of them seen just once. CDR1 and CDR2 from the germline V gene are LGHNA and YNFKEQ. There are 13 residues in the CDR3. The V end was cut by 0 bases, the J end by 6 bases, with 6 bases between. The chain joins TRBV4-2 to TRBJ2-1; no clear D gene. This TCR derives from a man between 18 and 29 years old with type 1 diabetes. Sequenced input: naive CD4+ T cells from blood. CDR3: CASSQEAGNEQFF. The CDR3 nucleotides read TGTGCCAGCAGCCAAGAGGCCGGCAATGAGCAGTTCTTC.